A selection of T cell receptor beta chains follows, all from one sample in a study of T cells expressing NK-cell markers. TCRdb re-analyzed the 5' RACE reads; it lists each CDR3 protein once, without DNA. Its table records fewer than 550,000 distinct CDR3 sequences. The sample was blood T cells: a sorted CD56 or NKG2C T cell subset, CD4+ or CD8+ T cells, or bulk PBMC T cells (not recorded which). These receptors came from a woman between 50 and 59 years old in good health. Each CDR3 is given with its conserved first and last residue.

len	v_gene	j_gene	CDR3aa
15	TRBV12-3/TRBV12-4	TRBJ1-2	CASTHGTGGSYGYTF
16	TRBV12-3/TRBV12-4	TRBJ1-6	CASSTRRASYNSPLHF
17	TRBV4-1	TRBJ1-3	CASSRPGQDPSGNTIYF
15	TRBV30	TRBJ2-7	CAWSGGAGDRYEQYF
16	TRBV12-3/TRBV12-4	TRBJ1-5	CASSTRFLSGNQPQHF
13	TRBV12-3/TRBV12-4	TRBJ2-1	CASSLGDGRLQFF
15	TRBV12-3/TRBV12-4	TRBJ1-4	CASSNRVGANEKLFF
14	TRBV5-1	TRBJ2-3	CASTSREMTDTQYF
15	TRBV3-1	TRBJ2-5	CASRVAGLNQETQYF
17	TRBV4-1	TRBJ1-3	CASSQEKGTSSGNTIYF
16	TRBV20-1	TRBJ2-3	CSASSRRLAGGDTQYF
13	TRBV4-1	TRBJ2-3	CASSQVRTDTQYF
17	TRBV20-1	TRBJ2-2	CSARGAWGLAGSGELFF
12	TRBV20-1	TRBJ1-5	CSAAGEGWPQHF
13	TRBV29-1	TRBJ2-7	CSAFRAINYEQYF
15	TRBV5-1	TRBJ2-1	CASSQGTSGLQEQFF
14	TRBV27	TRBJ1-5	CASSRGPLNQPQHF
18	TRBV20-1	TRBJ2-1	CSARKGLAALGTSNEQFF
19	TRBV12-3/TRBV12-4	TRBJ2-7	CASTPTWTSGKMRGYEQYF
13	TRBV30	TRBJ2-2	CAGNRGYTGELFF
16	TRBV14	TRBJ1-2	CASSQDVGGLGYGYTF
15	TRBV29-1	TRBJ2-2	CSVEGSGSNTGELFF
16	TRBV20-1	TRBJ2-5	CSASSPGGQGKETQYF
14	TRBV5-5	TRBJ1-3	CASSFRDPGNTIYF
15	TRBV6-6	TRBJ2-4	CASRVPGGTKNIQYF
14	TRBV20-1	TRBJ2-5	CSARDGLTRETQYF
13	TRBV6-6	TRBJ2-2	CASSSERTGELFF
18	TRBV5-1	TRBJ2-7	CASSLDLGTAKFTYEQYF
14	TRBV18	TRBJ2-1	CASSPPAGYNEQFF
15	TRBV5-5	TRBJ2-5	CASRYRLGPQETQYF